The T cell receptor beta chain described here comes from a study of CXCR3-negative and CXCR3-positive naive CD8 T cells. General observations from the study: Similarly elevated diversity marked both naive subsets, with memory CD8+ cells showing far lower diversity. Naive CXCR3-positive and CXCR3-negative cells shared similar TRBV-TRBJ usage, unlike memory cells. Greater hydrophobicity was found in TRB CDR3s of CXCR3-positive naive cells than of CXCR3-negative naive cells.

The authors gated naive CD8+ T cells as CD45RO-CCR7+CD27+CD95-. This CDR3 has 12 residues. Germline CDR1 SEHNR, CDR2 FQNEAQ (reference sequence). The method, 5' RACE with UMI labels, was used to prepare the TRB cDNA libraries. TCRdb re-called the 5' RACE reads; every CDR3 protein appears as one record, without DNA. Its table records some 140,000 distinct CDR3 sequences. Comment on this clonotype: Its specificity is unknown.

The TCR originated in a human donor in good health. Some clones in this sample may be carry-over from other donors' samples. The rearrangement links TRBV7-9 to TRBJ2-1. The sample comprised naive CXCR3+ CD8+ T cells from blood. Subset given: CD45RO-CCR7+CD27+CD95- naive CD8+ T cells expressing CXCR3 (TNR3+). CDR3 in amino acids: CASSYGSSEQFF. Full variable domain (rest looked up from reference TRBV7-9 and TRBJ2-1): DTGVSQNPRHKITKRGQNVTFRCDPISEHNRLYWYRQTLGQGPEFLTYFQNEAQLEKSRLLSDRFSAERPKGSFSTLEIQRTEQGDSAMYLCASSYGSSEQFFGPGTRLTVL.